The clone carrying this T cell receptor (beta chain) showed up just a few times. Two negative PCRs, clearance, or symptom resolution were required of recovered Cohort 3 donors. Some clones are missing from TCRdb's copy, which holds only in-frame ones; the method was immunoSEQ multiplex PCR. The repertoire includes some 210,000 clones, roughly four fifths of them detected once, and around a tenth sits in the top ten. These data are taken from a study of blood T cell repertoires in COVID-19. Sample: PBMCs or T cells enriched from blood (not recorded which). The clonotype originates from a man aged 40-50 years who had recovered from COVID-19.

CDR3 nucleotide sequence: TGTGCCAGCAGCCTTACTAGCGCGGTGGAGCAGTACTTC. It encodes CASSLTSAVEQYF. The J gene is TRBJ2-7, the V gene TRBV12-3 or TRBV12-4, with 7 nucleotides matching TRBD2. V shed 6 bases, J shed 7 bases, and the junction held 9 bases outside the gene matches. CDR3 length: 13 amino acids.